The 21 T cell receptor beta chains presented below share a single source sample, sequenced in a study of early T cells in non-severe SARS-CoV-2 infection. MiXCR, run by TCRdb on the 5' RACE reads, gives a single entry per CDR3 protein. The table has over 80,000 distinct CDR3 sequences, 10% to 15% seen once; the top ten hold 3.5% to 5%. The sequencing used whole blood, collected at baseline. These receptors all stem from an adult who was a healthcare worker with PCR-confirmed SARS-CoV-2 infection or an uninfected control (not recorded which).

In its sample, this clonotype was seen a few times. The chain links TRBV7-9 to TRBJ2-4; the D call may be TRBD1 or TRBD2 (5 bases each). There are 18 residues in the CDR3. The germline gives CDR1 SEHNR, CDR2 FQNEAQ (reference sequence). V gave up 5 bases and J gave up 0 bases, with 20 bases separating them. The DNA of the CDR3 is TGTGCCAGCAGCCTCGCGAGGGGAATGACACTAGCCAAAAACATTCAGTACTTC. Encoded protein: CASSLARGMTLAKNIQYF. The full variable domain, with the rest looked up from reference TRBV7-9 and TRBJ2-4, is DTGVSQNPRHKITKRGQNVTFRCDPISEHNRLYWYRQTLGQGPEFLTYFQNEAQLEKSRLLSDRFSAERPKGSFSTLEIQRTEQGDSAMYLCASSLARGMTLAKNIQYFGAGTRLSVL.

This clonotype was recorded at least ten times. The chain is built from TRBV29-1 and TRBJ2-7, with 12 bases matching TRBD2. Germline V CDR1 and CDR2: SQVTM, ANQGSEA. The CDR3 loop spans 16 amino acids. V shed 4 bases, J shed 1 base, and the junction held 8 bases outside the gene matches. The CDR3: CSVGDAGLAGSYEQYF. DNA for the CDR3: TGCAGCGTTGGAGACGCGGGACTAGCGGGTTCCTACGAGCAGTACTTC.

This clonotype has a handful of counts. The chain recombines TRBV12-3 or TRBV12-4 with TRBJ2-5; 7 bases align to TRBD1. The CDR3 covers 15 residues. The V gene end was trimmed by 8 bases and the J gene end by 2 bases; junction bases not matched to a gene: 11. CDR3 coding DNA: TGTGCCAGCCATAAGGGGGCAGGCCTTCAAGAGACCCAGTACTTC. This gives the protein CASHKGAGLQETQYF.

In DNA, the CDR3 is TGTGCCAGCAGCCAAGAGGGTAGTCATGAGCAGTTCTTC. Protein: CASSQEGSHEQFF. V gene TRBV4-2 combines with J gene TRBJ2-1; D gene uncertain. The V gene lost 0 bases and the J gene lost 8 bases, with 8 bases spanning the gap. Germline CDR1 is LGHNA and CDR2 is YNFKEQ. The CDR3 totals 13 residues.

The rearrangement joins TRBV12-3 or TRBV12-4 to TRBJ2-1, with 8 bases lining up with TRBD1. V lost 6 bases to trimming and J lost 3 bases; unmatched junction nucleotides: 13. This CDR3 spans 17 amino acids. CDR3 residues: CASSQSTGTGLYNEQFF. DNA for the CDR3: TGTGCCAGCAGCCAATCTACCGGGACAGGCCTCTACAATGAGCAGTTCTTC.

This chain links TRBV20-1 with TRBJ1-6, with 7 nucleotides matching TRBD1. Germline CDR1 DFQATT, CDR2 SNEGSKA (reference sequence). The CDR3 is 14 residues long. J lost 5 bases, V lost 3 bases, and 4 bases had no gene match. Here the CDR3 DNA reads TGCAGTGCTAGTACCGGGACAGATAATTCACCCCTCCACTTT. This codes for CSASTGTDNSPLHF.

This clonotype was recorded a few times. The chain uses TRBV3-1 and TRBJ2-1; D remains ambiguous. The V gene lost 7 bases and the J gene lost 0 bases, with 13 bases spanning the gap. The germline gives CDR1 LGHDT, CDR2 YNNKEL (reference sequence). This CDR3 is 15 amino acids long. CDR3: CASTPLGTSYNEQFF. The DNA for the CDR3 is TGTGCCAGCACTCCCCTGGGCACCTCCTACAATGAGCAGTTCTTC.

This clonotype was counted many times. This sequence joins TRBV29-1 and TRBJ2-2; 15 nucleotides align to TRBD2. Germline assignment: CDR1 SQVTM and CDR2 ANQGSEA. The trim removed 6 bases at V and 6 bases at J, leaving 2 bases unmatched. The CDR3 loop spans 14 amino acids. The CDR3 nucleotides read TGCAGCGTATGGACTAGCGGGAGGGCCGGGGAGCTGTTTTTT. This codes for CSVWTSGRAGELFF.

This clonotype was counted ten times or more. J is TRBJ2-7 and V is TRBV10-3; D might be TRBD1 (6 bases). This CDR3 contains 14 residues. Per germline, CDR1 ENHRY and CDR2 SYGVKD. The V and J ends lost 2 bases and 5 bases respectively, with 13 bases between them. The CDR3 DNA is TGTGCCATCAGTGAGGAGGCAGGGGTTAACGAGCAGTACTTC. Its translation: CAISEEAGVNEQYF.

This clonotype was seen repeatedly, ten times or more. The V and J genes are TRBV7-2 and TRBJ2-3; 8 bases are shared with TRBD2. The length of the CDR3 is 16 residues. The J segment lost 0 bases and the V segment lost 5 bases, leaving 7 bases of the junction unmatched. Germline V CDR1 and CDR2: SGHTA, FQGNSA. CDR3 residues: CASSRRGGSSTDTQYF. The CDR3 nucleotides are TGTGCCAGCAGCCGACGGGGGGGCTCCAGCACAGATACGCAGTATTTT.

The chain is built from TRBV5-4 and TRBJ2-2; D may be TRBD1 (6 bases). Deletions cut 3 bases from V and 3 bases from J, with 9 bases between. This CDR3 is built from 14 residues. CDR1 and CDR2 from the germline V gene are SGHNT and YYREEE (reference sequence). The CDR3 nucleotides read TGTGCCAGCAGCTCCGGGACACACACCGGGGAGCTGTTTTTT. It specifies CASSSGTHTGELFF.

The rearrangement joins TRBV29-1 to TRBJ2-1; TRBD2 agrees at 14 bases. The CDR3 length is 16 residues. CDR1 is SQVTM and CDR2 is ANQGSEA in the germline V gene. The V and J ends lost 8 bases and 1 base, in that order; junction bases with no gene match: 7. CDR3 DNA sequence: TGCAGCTCCCGACTAGCGGGAGGGCTATCCTACAATGAGCAGTTCTTC. Amino acids: CSSRLAGGLSYNEQFF.

V gene TRBV6-6 combines with J gene TRBJ2-7; D unresolved. Germline-derived CDR1 and CDR2 are MNHNY and SVGAGI (reference sequence). The CDR3 extends over 14 amino acids. The V end lost 1 base, the J end lost 1 base, and 8 bases lay between the germline ends. This CDR3 reads CASSYFARSYEQYF. DNA for the CDR3: TGTGCCAGCAGTTACTTCGCTCGGTCCTACGAGCAGTACTTC.

This clonotype was counted only a few times. The chain has TRBV29-1 and TRBJ1-6, with D possibly matching TRBD1 (5 bases). Germline V gene sequence: CDR1 SQVTM, CDR2 ANQGSEA. The V gene lost 6 bases and the J gene lost 6 bases, with 12 bases spanning the gap. The CDR3 spans 13 residues. The CDR3: CSVRRGLNSPLHF. The CDR3 coding sequence is TGCAGCGTCCGGCGGGGACTTAATTCACCCCTCCACTTT.

The rearrangement uses TRBV5-1 and TRBJ2-7, with 13 bases lining up with TRBD2. The CDR3 covers 15 residues. V was clipped by 4 bases and J by 5 bases; unmatched bases: 6. Looked up from germline, CDR1 is SGHRS and CDR2 is YFSETQ. The CDR3 protein is CASSPGTSGNHEQYF. The CDR3 nucleotides are TGCGCCAGCAGCCCTGGGACTAGCGGGAACCACGAGCAGTACTTC.

This clonotype was detected a few times. The rearrangement links TRBV2 to TRBJ1-3; D gene uncertain. The CDR3 runs to 15 residues. The germline V gene has CDR1 SNHLY and CDR2 FYNNEI. Trimming removed 3 bases at V and 3 bases at J, with 12 bases between. As DNA, the CDR3 is TGTGCCAGCAGTGAGACGCTGGGCGTTGGAAACACCATATATTTT. It codes for CASSETLGVGNTIYF.

This clonotype has only a few counts. V is TRBV5-6 and J is TRBJ1-1; possible D gene TRBD1, 6 bases. V lost 3 bases to trimming and J lost 0 bases, with 21 bases between them. Germline CDR1 reads SGHDT; CDR2 reads YYEEEE. The CDR3 runs 18 residues. As DNA, the CDR3 is TGTGCCAGCAGCTGGGGGACACTGTCCACCGAGATGAACACTGAAGCTTTCTTT. Translating it yields CASSWGTLSTEMNTEAFF.

The chain carries TRBV6-2 or TRBV6-3 and TRBJ2-2; TRBD2 is a possible D gene (5 bases). Trimming took 6 bases from V and 9 from J, leaving 14 bases between them. Germline-derived CDR1 and CDR2 are MNHEY and SVGEGT. This CDR3 is 13 amino acids long. The CDR3 DNA reads TGTGCCAGCAGCCTAAACGGAGGAAGGGAGCTGTTTTTT. Translation gives CASSLNGGRELFF.

About this clonotype itself: The junction departs from the called germline gene at one end, perhaps through a read error. The rearrangement links TRBV11-3 to TRBJ2-7; D could derive from TRBD1 or TRBD2 (5 bases each). Germline values: CDR1 SGHNT, CDR2 YENEEA. CDR3 length equals 13 residues. CDR3 protein: CASSLESQGELNF. The CDR3 nucleotides read TGTGCCAGCAGCTTAGAATCACAAGGGGAGCTGAACTTC.

This sequence joins TRBV3-1 and TRBJ2-1; D remains unclear. V gave up 2 bases and J gave up 5 bases, with 10 bases separating them. The CDR3 spans 14 residues. Germline CDR1 reads LGHDT; CDR2 reads YNNKEL (reference sequence). As DNA, the CDR3 is TGTGCCAGCAGCCAAAGTAAGGAGCACAATGAGCAGTTCTTC. This sequence encodes CASSQSKEHNEQFF.

The chain links TRBV6-5 to TRBJ2-6; 9 nucleotides agree with TRBD1. The CDR3 covers 16 residues. The V segment lost 4 bases and the J segment 4 bases; nucleotides outside the gene matches: 5. Germline loops: CDR1 MNHEY, CDR2 SVGAGI. The CDR3 protein is CASSLQGAQGANVLTF. DNA of the CDR3: TGTGCCAGCAGTTTACAGGGGGCGCAAGGGGCCAACGTCCTGACTTTC.